The sequence of this T cell receptor (beta chain) was determined in a study of T cells in Graves' hyperthyroidism and ophthalmopathy. This clonotype has a count of ten or more. TCR beta CDR3 regions were amplified from RNA transcripts. HTBI primers were used for first-round RT-PCR of the TCR CDR3. TCRdb independently ran MiXCR on the multiplex PCR reads; one entry per CDR3 protein. The table records 360,000 or so distinct CDR3 sequences, 15% to 20% of them present only once. Those patients with uncontrolled infection, other autoimmune disease, pregnancy or lactation were excluded. Each diagnosis was grounded in clinical symptoms, serum thyroxine and TRAb, thyroid ultrasound, and orbital computed tomography. Over 9 ml of fresh peripheral blood supplied the PBMCs. This CDR3 region has 15 residues. Germline V gene lookup returns CDR1 MNHNS and CDR2 SASEGT. V shed 3 bases, J shed 3 bases, and the junction held 7 bases outside the gene matches.

Sequenced sample: blood. The receptor was isolated from a woman in her thirties or forties with Graves' ophthalmopathy. This chain uses TRBV6-1 with TRBJ2-7, with 8 bases identical to TRBD1. The DNA of the CDR3 is TGTGCCAGCAGTGACAGGGGGCAATCGATCTACGAGCAGTACTTC. Translation gives CASSDRGQSIYEQYF.